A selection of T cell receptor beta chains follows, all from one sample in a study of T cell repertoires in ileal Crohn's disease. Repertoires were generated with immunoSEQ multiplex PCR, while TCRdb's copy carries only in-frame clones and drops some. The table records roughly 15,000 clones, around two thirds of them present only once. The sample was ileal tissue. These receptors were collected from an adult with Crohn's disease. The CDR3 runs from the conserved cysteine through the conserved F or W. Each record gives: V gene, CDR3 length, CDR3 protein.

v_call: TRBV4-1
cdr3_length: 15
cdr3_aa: CASSQSGGARETQYF

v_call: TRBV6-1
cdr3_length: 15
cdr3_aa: CASKRDRYYNSPLHF

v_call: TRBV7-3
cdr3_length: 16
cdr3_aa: CASSRDSRLFTDTQYF

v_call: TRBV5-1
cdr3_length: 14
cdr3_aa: CASNYGTGGEKLFF

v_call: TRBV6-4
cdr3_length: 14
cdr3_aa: CASSTSGGGDTQYF

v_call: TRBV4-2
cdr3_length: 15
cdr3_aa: CASGLSGTGNQPQHF

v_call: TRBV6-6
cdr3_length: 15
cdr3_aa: CASSYSGQGPYEQYF

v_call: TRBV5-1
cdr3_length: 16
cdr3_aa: CASAYTGTSLTDTQYF

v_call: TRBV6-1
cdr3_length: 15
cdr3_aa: CASSDRDRANYEQYF

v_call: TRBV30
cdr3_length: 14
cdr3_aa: CACQLKGFSYEQYF

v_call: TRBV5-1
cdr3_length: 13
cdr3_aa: CASTGKAKNIQYF

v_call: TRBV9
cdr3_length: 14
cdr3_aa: CASSTGQGQETQYF

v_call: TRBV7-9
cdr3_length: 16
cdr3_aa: CASSRPQGYNTGELFF

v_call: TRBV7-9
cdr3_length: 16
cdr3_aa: CASSLALGGVGETQYF

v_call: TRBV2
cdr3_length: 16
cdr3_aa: CASSPLGQGNTGELFF

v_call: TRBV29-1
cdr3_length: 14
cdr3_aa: CSVLQGIGSYEQYF

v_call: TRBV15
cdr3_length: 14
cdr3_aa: CATSRVGATDTQYF

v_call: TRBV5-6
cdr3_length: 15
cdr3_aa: CASSFRGGATYEQYF

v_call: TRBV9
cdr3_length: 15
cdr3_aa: CASSVGAGLNTEAFF

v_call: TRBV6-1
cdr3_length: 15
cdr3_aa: CASSLRTGIMYEQYF

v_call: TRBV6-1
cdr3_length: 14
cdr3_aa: CASSEVWDSYGYTF

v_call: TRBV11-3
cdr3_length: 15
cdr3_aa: CASSFRDRGTYERYF

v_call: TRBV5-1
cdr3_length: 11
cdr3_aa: CASSQGLGAFF

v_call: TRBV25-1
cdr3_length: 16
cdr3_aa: CASGYGAGGDTDTQYF

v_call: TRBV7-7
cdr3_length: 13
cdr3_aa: CASSLDRGETQYF

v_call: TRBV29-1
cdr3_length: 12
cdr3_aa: CSVSKDSLEAFF

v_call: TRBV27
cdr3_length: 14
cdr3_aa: CASSWTGGSYEQYF

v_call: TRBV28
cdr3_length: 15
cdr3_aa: CASTTPLGDTGELFF

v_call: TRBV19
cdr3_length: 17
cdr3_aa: CASSIRRKNRGQDEQFF

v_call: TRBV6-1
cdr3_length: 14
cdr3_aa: CASSLGGVGYEQYF

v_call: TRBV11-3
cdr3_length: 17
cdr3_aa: CASSLVLAARVTDTQYF

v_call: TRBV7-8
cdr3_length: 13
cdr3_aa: CASSSLASNEQFF

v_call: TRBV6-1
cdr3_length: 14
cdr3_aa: CASSELDMNTEAFF

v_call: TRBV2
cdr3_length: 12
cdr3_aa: CATGGQSYEQYF

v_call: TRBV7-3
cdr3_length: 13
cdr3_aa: CASSPPGEDTQYF

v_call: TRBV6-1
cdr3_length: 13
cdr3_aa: CASSRQSHEKLFF